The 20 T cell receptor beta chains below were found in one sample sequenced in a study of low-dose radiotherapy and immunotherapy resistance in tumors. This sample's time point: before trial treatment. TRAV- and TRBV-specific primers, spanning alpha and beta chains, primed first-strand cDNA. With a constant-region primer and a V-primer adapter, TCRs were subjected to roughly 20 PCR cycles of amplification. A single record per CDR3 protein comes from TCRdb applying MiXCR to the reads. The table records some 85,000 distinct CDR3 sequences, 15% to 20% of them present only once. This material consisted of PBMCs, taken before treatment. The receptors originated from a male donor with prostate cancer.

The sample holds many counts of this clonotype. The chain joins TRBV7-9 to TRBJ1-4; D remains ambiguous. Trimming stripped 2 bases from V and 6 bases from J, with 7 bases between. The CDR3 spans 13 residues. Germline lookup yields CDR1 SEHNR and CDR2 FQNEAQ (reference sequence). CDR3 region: CASSLLVDEKLFF. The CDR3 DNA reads TGTGCCAGCAGCTTACTGGTAGATGAAAAACTGTTTTTT. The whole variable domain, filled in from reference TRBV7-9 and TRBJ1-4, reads DTGVSQNPRHKITKRGQNVTFRCDPISEHNRLYWYRQTLGQGPEFLTYFQNEAQLEKSRLLSDRFSAERPKGSFSTLEIQRTEQGDSAMYLCASSLLVDEKLFFGSGTQLSVL.

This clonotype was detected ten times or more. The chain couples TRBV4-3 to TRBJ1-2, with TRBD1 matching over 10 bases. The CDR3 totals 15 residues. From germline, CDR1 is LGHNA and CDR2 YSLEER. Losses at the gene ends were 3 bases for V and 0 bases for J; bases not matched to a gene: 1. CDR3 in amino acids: CASSHGTGANYGYTF. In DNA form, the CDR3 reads TGCGCCAGCAGCCATGGGACAGGGGCTAACTATGGCTACACCTTC.

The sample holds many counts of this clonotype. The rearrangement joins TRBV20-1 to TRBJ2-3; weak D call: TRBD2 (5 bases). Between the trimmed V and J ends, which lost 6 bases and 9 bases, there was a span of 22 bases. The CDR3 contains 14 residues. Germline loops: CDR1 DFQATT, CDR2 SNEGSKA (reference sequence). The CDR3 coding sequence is TGCAGTGCAGAGCCCCTTGAAGGGAGCCGCACGCAGTATTTT. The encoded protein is CSAEPLEGSRTQYF.

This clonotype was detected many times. The CDR3 nucleotides are TGTGCCAGTAGAATTCAGGGAAGGAACACCGGGGAGCTGTTTTTT. This translates into CASRIQGRNTGELFF. This sequence joins TRBV19 and TRBJ2-2; D may be TRBD1 (5 bases). The germline gives CDR1 LNHDA, CDR2 SQIVND (reference sequence). V lost 6 bases, J lost 1 base, and 12 bases lay in between. This CDR3 is 15 amino acids long.

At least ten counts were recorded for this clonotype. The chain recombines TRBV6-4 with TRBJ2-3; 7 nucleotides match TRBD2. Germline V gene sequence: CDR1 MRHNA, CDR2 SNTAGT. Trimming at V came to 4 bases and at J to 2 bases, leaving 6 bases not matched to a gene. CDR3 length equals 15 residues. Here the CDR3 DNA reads TGTGCCAGCAGTGCAGCGGCGGGGGACACAGATACGCAGTATTTT. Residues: CASSAAAGDTDTQYF.

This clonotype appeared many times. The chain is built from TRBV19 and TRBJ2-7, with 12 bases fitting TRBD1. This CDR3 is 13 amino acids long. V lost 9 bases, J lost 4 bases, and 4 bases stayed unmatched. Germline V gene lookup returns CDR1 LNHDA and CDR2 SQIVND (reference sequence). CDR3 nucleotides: TGTGCCAGCGGGACAGGGGGCGCGTACGAGCAGTACTTC. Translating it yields CASGTGGAYEQYF. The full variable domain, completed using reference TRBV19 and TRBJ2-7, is DGGITQSPKYLFRKEGQNVTLSCEQNLNHDAMYWYRQDPGQGLRLIYYSQIVNDFQKGDIAEGYSVSREKKESFPLTVTSAQKNPTAFYLCASGTGGAYEQYFGPGTRLTVT.

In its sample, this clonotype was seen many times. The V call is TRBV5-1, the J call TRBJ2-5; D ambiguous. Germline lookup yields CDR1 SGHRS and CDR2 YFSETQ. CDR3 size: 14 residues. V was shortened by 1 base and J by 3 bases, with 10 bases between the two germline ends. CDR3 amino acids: CASSLLSEEETQYF. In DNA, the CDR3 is TGCGCCAGCAGCTTGCTGTCAGAGGAAGAGACCCAGTACTTC.

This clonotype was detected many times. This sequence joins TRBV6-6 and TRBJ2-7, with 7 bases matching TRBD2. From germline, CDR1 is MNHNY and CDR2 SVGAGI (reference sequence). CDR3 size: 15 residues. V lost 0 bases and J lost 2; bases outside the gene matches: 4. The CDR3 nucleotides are TGTGCCAGCAGTTACTCGGGGGGGGTCGCCTACGAGCAGTACTTC. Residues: CASSYSGGVAYEQYF.

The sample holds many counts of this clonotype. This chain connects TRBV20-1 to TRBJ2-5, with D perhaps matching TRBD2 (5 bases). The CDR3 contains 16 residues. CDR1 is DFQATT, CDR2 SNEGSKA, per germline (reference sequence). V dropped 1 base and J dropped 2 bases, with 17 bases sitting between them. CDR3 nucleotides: TGCAGTGCTAGAGCTCGCTTCTCGAGCGGTCAAGAGACCCAGTACTTC. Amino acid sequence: CSARARFSSGQETQYF.

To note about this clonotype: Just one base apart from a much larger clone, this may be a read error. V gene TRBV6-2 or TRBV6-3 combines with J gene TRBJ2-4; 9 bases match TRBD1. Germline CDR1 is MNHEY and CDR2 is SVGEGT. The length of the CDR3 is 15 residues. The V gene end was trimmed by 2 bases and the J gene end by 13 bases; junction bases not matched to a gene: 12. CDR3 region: CASSYLGQGNNEQYF. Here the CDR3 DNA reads TGTGCCAGCAGTTACCTAGGACAGGGGAACAATGAGCAGTACTTC.

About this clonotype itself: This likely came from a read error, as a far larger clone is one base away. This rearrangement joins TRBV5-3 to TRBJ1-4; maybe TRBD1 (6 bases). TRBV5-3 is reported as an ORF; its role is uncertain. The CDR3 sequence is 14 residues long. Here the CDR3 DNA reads TGTGCCAGCAGCTCTTACCAGGACAGTGAAAAACTGTTTTTT. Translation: CASSSYQDSEKLFF.

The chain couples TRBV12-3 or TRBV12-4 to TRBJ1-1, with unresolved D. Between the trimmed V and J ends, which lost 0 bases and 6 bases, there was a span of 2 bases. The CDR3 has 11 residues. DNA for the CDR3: TGTGCCAGCAGTTTAGCGGCTGAAGCTTTCTTT. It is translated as CASSLAAEAFF.

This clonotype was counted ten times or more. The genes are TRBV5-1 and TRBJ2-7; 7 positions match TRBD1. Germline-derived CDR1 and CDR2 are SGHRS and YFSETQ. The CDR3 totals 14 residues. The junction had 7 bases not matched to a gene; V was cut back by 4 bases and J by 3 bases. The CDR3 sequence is CASSPGTAFYEQYF. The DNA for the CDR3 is TGCGCCAGCAGCCCCGGGACAGCCTTCTACGAGCAGTACTTC.

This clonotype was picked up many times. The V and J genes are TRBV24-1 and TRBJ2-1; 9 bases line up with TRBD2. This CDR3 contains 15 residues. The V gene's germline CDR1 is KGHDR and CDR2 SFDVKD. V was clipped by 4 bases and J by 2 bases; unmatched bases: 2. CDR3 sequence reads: CATSEGGGAYNEQFF. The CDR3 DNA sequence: TGTGCCACCAGTGAAGGCGGGGGGGCCTACAATGAGCAGTTCTTC.

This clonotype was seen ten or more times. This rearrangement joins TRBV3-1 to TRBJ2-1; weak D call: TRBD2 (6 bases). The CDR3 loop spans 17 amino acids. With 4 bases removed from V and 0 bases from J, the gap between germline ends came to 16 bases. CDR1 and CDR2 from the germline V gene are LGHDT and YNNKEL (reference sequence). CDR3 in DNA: TGTGCCAGCAGCCCGACCTCTAGCGCCCGCTCCTACAATGAGCAGTTCTTC. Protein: CASSPTSSARSYNEQFF.

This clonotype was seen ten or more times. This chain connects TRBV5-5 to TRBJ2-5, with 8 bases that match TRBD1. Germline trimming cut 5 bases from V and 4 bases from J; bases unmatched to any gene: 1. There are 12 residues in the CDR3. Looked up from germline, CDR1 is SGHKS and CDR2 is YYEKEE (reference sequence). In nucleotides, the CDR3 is TGTGCCAGCAGACAGGGGGGAGAGACCCAGTACTTC. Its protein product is CASRQGGETQYF.

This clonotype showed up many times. The chain's CDR3 is CSAAEGAVVYEQYF. The CDR3 coding sequence is TGCAGTGCTGCCGAGGGAGCGGTCGTCTACGAGCAGTACTTC. The chain joins TRBV20-1 to TRBJ2-7, with D possibly TRBD2 on 5 matching bases. The CDR3 is made up of 14 amino acids. Trimming removed 5 bases from V and 3 bases from J, with 17 bases in between. Germline V lookup: CDR1 DFQATT, CDR2 SNEGSKA (reference sequence).

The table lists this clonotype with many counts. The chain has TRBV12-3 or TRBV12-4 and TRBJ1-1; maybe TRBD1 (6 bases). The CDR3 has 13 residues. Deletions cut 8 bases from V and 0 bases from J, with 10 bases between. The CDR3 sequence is CASQGTMNTEAFF. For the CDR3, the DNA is TGTGCCAGCCAGGGGACCATGAACACTGAAGCTTTCTTT.

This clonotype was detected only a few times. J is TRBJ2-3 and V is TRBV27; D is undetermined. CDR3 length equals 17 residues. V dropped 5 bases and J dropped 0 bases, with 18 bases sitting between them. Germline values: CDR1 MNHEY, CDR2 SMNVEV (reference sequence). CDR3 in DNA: TGTGCCAGCAGTCAACTCCGGACCTTTCCTAGCACAGATACGCAGTATTTT. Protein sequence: CASSQLRTFPSTDTQYF.

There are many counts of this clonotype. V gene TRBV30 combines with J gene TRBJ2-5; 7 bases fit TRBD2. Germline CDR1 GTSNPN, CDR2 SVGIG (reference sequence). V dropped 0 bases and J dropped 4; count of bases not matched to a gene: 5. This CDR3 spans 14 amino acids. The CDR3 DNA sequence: TGTGCCTGGAGTGTAACGGGAGGAGGAGAGACCCAGTACTTC. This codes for CAWSVTGGGETQYF.